These 17 T cell receptor beta chains were sequenced from one sample in a study of cytomegalovirus exposure and HLA in healthy donors. The PCR employed 60 Vbeta primers together with 13 Jbeta primers. This table comes from immunoSEQ multiplex PCR, and its TCRdb copy is limited to in-frame clones, with some not included. The sample records some 98,000 clones, 76% being singletons. The material sequenced was PBMCs. Receptor source: a man aged 35-49 years in good health and CMV-seronegative.

The chain uses TRBV5-1 and TRBJ2-4, with TRBD1 identical over 11 bases. The junction had 7 bases not matched to a gene; V was cut back by 2 bases and J by 0 bases. CDR1 SGHRS and CDR2 YFSETQ come from the germline V gene. The CDR3 has 18 residues. The CDR3 DNA sequence: TGCGCCAGCAGCTTCGGGACAGGGGGTGACCTAGCCAAAAACATTCAGTACTTC. This gives the protein CASSFGTGGDLAKNIQYF.

This clone was seen just once. The chain combines TRBV4-3 with TRBJ1-2; 9 bases match TRBD1. Germline V gene data show CDR1 as LGHNA and CDR2 as YSLEER. This CDR3 is 15 amino acids long. V gave up 2 bases and J gave up 6 bases; unmatched junction bases: 7. Here the CDR3 DNA reads TGCGCCAGCAGCCAAACAGGGGGCTTTTTTAATGGCTACACCTTC. This codes for CASSQTGGFFNGYTF.

This sequence joins TRBV10-1 and TRBJ2-1, with 9 bases fitting TRBD1. Germline V lookup: CDR1 WNHNN, CDR2 SYGVQD (reference sequence). CDR3 size: 14 residues. V lost 6 bases to trimming and J lost 9 bases; unmatched junction nucleotides: 9. The CDR3 DNA is TGCGCCAGCAGCTCTAGAGACAGGGGGTTTGAGCAGTTCTTC. It is translated as CASSSRDRGFEQFF.

The genes are TRBV28 and TRBJ1-5; possibly TRBD1 for D (5 bases). V lost 7 bases and J 3 bases, leaving 10 bases between the germline ends. The CDR3 is made up of 13 amino acids. CDR1 and CDR2 from the germline V gene are MDHEN and SYDVKM. The CDR3 bases are TGTGCCAGCAAGACAGAGCCCAATCAGCCCCAGCATTTT. Encoded protein: CASKTEPNQPQHF. The full variable domain, its missing parts supplied by reference TRBV28 and TRBJ1-5, is DVKVTQSSRYLVKRTGEKVFLECVQDMDHENMFWYRQDPGLGLRLIYFSYDVKMKEKGDIPEGYSVSREKKERFSLILESASTNQTSMYLCASKTEPNQPQHFGDGTRLSIL.

The J gene is TRBJ2-1, the V gene TRBV7-2; 7 nucleotides align to TRBD1. Trimming took 1 base from V and 0 from J; bases not matched to a gene: 3. The CDR3 length is 16 residues. The germline CDR1 and CDR2 sequences are SGHTA and FQGNSA. The CDR3 is CASSLDRDSSYNEQFF. DNA for the CDR3: TGTGCCAGCAGCTTAGACCGGGACAGCTCCTACAATGAGCAGTTCTTC.

The table lists this clone with a count of one. The CDR3 is CASSTDRSGADTQYF. The DNA for the CDR3 is TGTGCCAGCTCTACAGACCGGAGCGGTGCAGATACGCAGTATTTT. The chain carries TRBV18 and TRBJ2-3; perhaps TRBD2 as D (5 bases). V lost 6 bases and J 4 bases, leaving 17 bases between the germline ends. Germline V gives CDR1 KGHSH, CDR2 LQKENI. The CDR3 length is 15 residues.

Remarks on this clone: This specimen includes other DNA sequences encoding the same CDR3. CDR3 nucleotide sequence: TGTGCCAGCTCACCCACTACCCGGAACTATGGCTACACCTTC. Residues: CASSPTTRNYGYTF. J is TRBJ1-2 and V is TRBV18; D call uncertain. The germline V and J ends were trimmed by 3 bases and 2 bases, with 10 bases remaining between them. CDR1 is KGHSH and CDR2 is LQKENI in the germline V gene. This CDR3 region has 14 residues.

This rearrangement joins TRBV7-3 to TRBJ1-1, with a weak D call TRBD1 (5 bases). There are 14 residues in the CDR3. V was clipped by 5 bases and J by 1 base, with 11 bases between them. CDR1 is SGHTA, CDR2 FQGTGA, per germline. CDR3 residues: CASSQRGGNTEAFF. DNA of the CDR3: TGTGCCAGCAGCCAAAGGGGAGGGAACACTGAAGCTTTCTTT.

Of note for this clone: The same CDR3 also results from other DNA sequences found in this sample. This chain joins TRBV7-2 and TRBJ2-7, with TRBD2 matching 7 bases. Germline CDR1 SGHTA, CDR2 FQGNSA. The CDR3 runs to 13 residues. The V and J ends lost 3 bases and 4 bases, in that order; junction bases with no gene match: 3. The CDR3: CASSFEGGYEQYF. The CDR3 DNA sequence: TGTGCCAGCAGCTTTGAGGGAGGGTACGAGCAGTACTTC.

With regard to this clone: A read error may produce the germline difference seen at one junction end. The rearrangement joins TRBV7-9 to TRBJ2-7; TRBD1 might be the D (6 bases). Germline V gene data show CDR1 as SEHNR and CDR2 as FQNEAQ (reference sequence). CDR3 length: 16 amino acids. CDR3 amino acids: CSSSPIGQGSAYEQYF. As DNA, the CDR3 is TGTTCCAGCAGCCCCATCGGGCAGGGGTCGGCCTACGAGCAGTACTTC.

The chain has TRBV19 and TRBJ2-2; 7 positions match TRBD1. Trimming cost V 6 bases and J 1 base; bases outside gene matches: 5. The germline CDR1 and CDR2 sequences are LNHDA and SQIVND (reference sequence). This CDR3 has 15 amino acids. The CDR3, as DNA: TGTGCCAGTAGGACGGGACAGCTGAACACCGGGGAGCTGTTTTTT. Residues: CASRTGQLNTGELFF.

This chain joins TRBV4-3 and TRBJ2-1; D ambiguous. The ends were cut back, 3 bases at V and 0 bases at J, with 9 bases in the middle. This CDR3 spans 15 amino acids. Germline CDR1 reads LGHNA; CDR2 reads YSLEER. CDR3 protein: CASSHSLGSYNEQFF. The CDR3 nucleotides read TGCGCCAGCAGCCACAGCCTAGGCTCCTACAATGAGCAGTTCTTC.

The chain is built from TRBV11-3 and TRBJ2-7; 8 nucleotides match TRBD1. J gave up 1 base and V 0 bases, and 2 bases lay outside the gene matches. CDR1 is SGHNT, CDR2 YENEEA, per germline. This CDR3 comprises 15 residues. This CDR3 reads CASSLEGQGSYEQYF. The CDR3 bases are TGTGCCAGCAGCTTAGAAGGACAGGGTTCCTACGAGCAGTACTTC.

The chain recombines TRBV30 with TRBJ2-7; D is undetermined. The CDR3 has 11 amino acids. Germline-derived CDR1 and CDR2 are GTSNPN and SVGIG (reference sequence). With 2 bases removed from V and 7 bases from J, the gap between germline ends came to 9 bases. The CDR3 nucleotides read TGTGCCTGGAGTACCCGGTGGGAGCAGTACTTC. This encodes CAWSTRWEQYF.

The CDR3 DNA reads TGTGCCAGCAGCGCGACCCAGGGTAGCGAGCAGTACTTC. This translates into CASSATQGSEQYF. The chain recombines TRBV7-9 with TRBJ2-7; tentative D call: TRBD1 (5 bases). The CDR3 is made up of 13 amino acids. The V end was cut by 5 bases, the J end by 6 bases, with 14 bases between. Germline V CDR1 and CDR2: SEHNR, FQNEAQ (reference sequence).

V is TRBV9 and J is TRBJ1-1; TRBD1 might be the D (6 bases). The germline gives CDR1 SGDLS, CDR2 YYNGEE. V was pared by 0 bases and J by 2 bases, with 11 bases between. The CDR3 runs to 15 residues. CDR3 protein: CASSVGGQLNTEAFF. The CDR3 DNA sequence: TGTGCCAGCAGCGTAGGTGGACAGTTAAACACTGAAGCTTTCTTT.

The V and J genes are TRBV19 and TRBJ1-5; no definite D call. Germline assignment: CDR1 LNHDA and CDR2 SQIVND (reference sequence). V lost 3 bases and J lost 3, with 3 bases in between. This CDR3 region has 12 residues. The CDR3 loop reads CASSIINQPQHF. The CDR3, as DNA: TGTGCCAGTAGTATCATCAATCAGCCCCAGCATTTT. The full variable domain, with the rest looked up from reference TRBV19 and TRBJ1-5, is DGGITQSPKYLFRKEGQNVTLSCEQNLNHDAMYWYRQDPGQGLRLIYYSQIVNDFQKGDIAEGYSVSREKKESFPLTVTSAQKNPTAFYLCASSIINQPQHFGDGTRLSIL.